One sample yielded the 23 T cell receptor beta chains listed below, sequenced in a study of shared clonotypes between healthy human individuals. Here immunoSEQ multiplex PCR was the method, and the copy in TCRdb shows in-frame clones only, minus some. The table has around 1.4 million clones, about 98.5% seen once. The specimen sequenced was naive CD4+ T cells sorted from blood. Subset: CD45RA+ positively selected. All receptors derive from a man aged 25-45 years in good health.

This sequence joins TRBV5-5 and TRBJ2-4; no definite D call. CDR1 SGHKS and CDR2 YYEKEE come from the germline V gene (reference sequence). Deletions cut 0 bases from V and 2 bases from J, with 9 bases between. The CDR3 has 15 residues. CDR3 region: CASSLETSTKNIQYF. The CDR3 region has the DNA TGTGCCAGCAGCTTGGAGACCTCGACCAAAAACATTCAGTACTTC.

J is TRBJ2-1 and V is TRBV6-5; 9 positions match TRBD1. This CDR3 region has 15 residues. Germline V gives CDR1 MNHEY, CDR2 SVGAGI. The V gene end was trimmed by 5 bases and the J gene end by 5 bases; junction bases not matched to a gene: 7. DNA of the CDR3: TGTGCCAGCAGTAGAACCGGGACAGGGAACAATGAGCAGTTCTTC. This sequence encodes CASSRTGTGNNEQFF.

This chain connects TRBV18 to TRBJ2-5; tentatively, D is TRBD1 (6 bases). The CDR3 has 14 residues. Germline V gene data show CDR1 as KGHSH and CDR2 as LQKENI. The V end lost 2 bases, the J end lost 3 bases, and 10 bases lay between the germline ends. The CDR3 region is CASSPTGIKETQYF. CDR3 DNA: TGTGCCAGCTCACCAACAGGGATAAAAGAGACCCAGTACTTC.

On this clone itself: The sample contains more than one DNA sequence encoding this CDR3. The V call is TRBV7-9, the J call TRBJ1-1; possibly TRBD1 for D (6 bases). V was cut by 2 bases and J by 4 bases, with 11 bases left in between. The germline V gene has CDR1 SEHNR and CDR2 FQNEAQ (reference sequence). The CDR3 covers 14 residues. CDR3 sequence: CASSLKGGGTEAFF. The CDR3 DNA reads TGTGCCAGCAGCTTAAAGGGGGGTGGCACTGAAGCTTTCTTT. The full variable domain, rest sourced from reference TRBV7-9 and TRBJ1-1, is DTGVSQNPRHKITKRGQNVTFRCDPISEHNRLYWYRQTLGQGPEFLTYFQNEAQLEKSRLLSDRFSAERPKGSFSTLEIQRTEQGDSAMYLCASSLKGGGTEAFFGQGTRLTVV.

The CDR3 nucleotides are TGTGCCAGCAGCTTATCAGTCTACGAGCAGTACTTC. Translation: CASSLSVYEQYF. The chain carries TRBV7-9 and TRBJ2-7, with D unresolved. V lost 2 bases, J lost 3 bases, and 5 bases lay in between. Germline V gives CDR1 SEHNR, CDR2 FQNEAQ (reference sequence). The length of the CDR3 is 12 residues.

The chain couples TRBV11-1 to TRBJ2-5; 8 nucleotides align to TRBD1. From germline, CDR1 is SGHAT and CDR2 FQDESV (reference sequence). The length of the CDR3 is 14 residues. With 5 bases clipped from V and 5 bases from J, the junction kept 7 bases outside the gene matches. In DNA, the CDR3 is TGTGCCAGCAGCCCGCGGACAGGGAGGGAGACCCAGTACTTC. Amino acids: CASSPRTGRETQYF. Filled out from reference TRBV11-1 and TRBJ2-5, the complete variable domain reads EAEVAQSPRYKITEKSQAVAFWCDPISGHATLYWYRQILGQGPELLVQFQDESVVDDSQLPKDRFSAERLKGVDSTLKIQPAELGDSAMYLCASSPRTGRETQYFGPGTRLLVL.

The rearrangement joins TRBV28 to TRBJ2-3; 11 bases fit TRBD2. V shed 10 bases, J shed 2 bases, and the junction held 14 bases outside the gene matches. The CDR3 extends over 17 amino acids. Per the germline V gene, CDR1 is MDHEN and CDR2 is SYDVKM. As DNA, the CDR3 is TGTGCCACCCTCCCTAGCGGGAGGCAATTAAACACAGATACGCAGTATTTT. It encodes CATLPSGRQLNTDTQYF.

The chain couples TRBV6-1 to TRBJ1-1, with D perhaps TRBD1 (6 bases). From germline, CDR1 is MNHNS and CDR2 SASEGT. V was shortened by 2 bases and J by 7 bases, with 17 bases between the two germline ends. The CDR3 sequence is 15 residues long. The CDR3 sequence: CASSESGSTGFEAFF. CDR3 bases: TGTGCCAGCAGTGAATCCGGCTCGACAGGTTTTGAAGCTTTCTTT.

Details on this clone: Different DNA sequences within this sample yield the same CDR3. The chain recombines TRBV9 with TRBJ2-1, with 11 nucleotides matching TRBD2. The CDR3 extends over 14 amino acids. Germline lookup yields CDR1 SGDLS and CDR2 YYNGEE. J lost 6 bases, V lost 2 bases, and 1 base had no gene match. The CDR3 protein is CASSVGTSGNEQFF. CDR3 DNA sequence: TGTGCCAGCAGCGTCGGGACTAGCGGCAATGAGCAGTTCTTC.

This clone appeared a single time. For the CDR3, the DNA is TGTGCCAGCAGCAAGGTGTCAGGGGGTTACTCTGGGGCCAACGTCCTGACTTTC. Translation: CASSKVSGGYSGANVLTF. The chain joins TRBV5-4 to TRBJ2-6; 7 bases are shared with TRBD1. CDR3 length: 18 residues. V was pared by 4 bases and J by 0 bases, with 10 bases of the junction left unmatched. Germline values: CDR1 SGHNT, CDR2 YYREEE (reference sequence).

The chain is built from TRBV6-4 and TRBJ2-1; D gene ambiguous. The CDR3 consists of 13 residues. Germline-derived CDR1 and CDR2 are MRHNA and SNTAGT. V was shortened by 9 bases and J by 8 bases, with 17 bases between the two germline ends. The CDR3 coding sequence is TGTGCCAGTCAGACCCAAAGGAGCGATGAGCAGTTCTTC. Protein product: CASQTQRSDEQFF.

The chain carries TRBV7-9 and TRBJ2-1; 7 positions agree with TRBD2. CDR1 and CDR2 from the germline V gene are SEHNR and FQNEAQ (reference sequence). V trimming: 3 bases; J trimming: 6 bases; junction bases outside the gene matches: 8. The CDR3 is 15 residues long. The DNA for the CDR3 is TGTGCCAGCAGCTTTGGCGGGAGCCAGCCCAATGAGCAGTTCTTC. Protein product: CASSFGGSQPNEQFF.

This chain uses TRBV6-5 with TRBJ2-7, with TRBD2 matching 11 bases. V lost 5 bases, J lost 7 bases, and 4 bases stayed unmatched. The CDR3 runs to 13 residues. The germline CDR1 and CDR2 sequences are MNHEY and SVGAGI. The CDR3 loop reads CASSQGLAGEQYF. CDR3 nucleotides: TGTGCCAGCAGTCAAGGACTAGCGGGTGAGCAGTACTTC.

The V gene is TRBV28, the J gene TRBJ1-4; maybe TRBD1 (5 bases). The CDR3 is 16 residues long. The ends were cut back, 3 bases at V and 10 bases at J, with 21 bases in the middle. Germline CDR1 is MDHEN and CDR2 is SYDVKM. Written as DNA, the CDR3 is TGTGCCAGCAGTTTTCCCGAGGGACCTTCTTTTGGAAAACTGTTTTTT. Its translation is CASSFPEGPSFGKLFF.

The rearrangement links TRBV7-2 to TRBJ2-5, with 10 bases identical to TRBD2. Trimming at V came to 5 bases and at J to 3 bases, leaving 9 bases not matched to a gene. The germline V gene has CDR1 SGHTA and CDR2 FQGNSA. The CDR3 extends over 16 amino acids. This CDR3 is CASSARLAGGKETQYF. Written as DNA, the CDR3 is TGTGCCAGCAGCGCAAGACTAGCGGGTGGTAAAGAGACCCAGTACTTC.

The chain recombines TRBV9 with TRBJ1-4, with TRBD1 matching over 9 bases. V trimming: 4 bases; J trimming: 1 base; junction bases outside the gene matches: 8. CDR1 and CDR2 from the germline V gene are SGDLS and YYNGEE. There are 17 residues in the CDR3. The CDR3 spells CASSPRTGGLTNEKLFF. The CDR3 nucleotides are TGTGCCAGCAGCCCCCGAACAGGGGGCCTAACTAATGAAAAACTGTTTTTT.

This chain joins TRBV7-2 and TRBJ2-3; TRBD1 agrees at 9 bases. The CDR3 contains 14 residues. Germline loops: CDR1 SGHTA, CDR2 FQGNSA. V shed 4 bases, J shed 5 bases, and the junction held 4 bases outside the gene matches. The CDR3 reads CASSSDRGGDTQYF. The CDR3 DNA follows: TGTGCCAGCAGCTCCGACAGGGGGGGAGATACGCAGTATTTT.

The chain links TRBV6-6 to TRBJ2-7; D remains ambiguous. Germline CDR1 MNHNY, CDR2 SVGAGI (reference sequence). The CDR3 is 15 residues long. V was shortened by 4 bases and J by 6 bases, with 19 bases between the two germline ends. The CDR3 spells CASSSPSTVAPEQYF. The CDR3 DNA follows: TGTGCCAGCAGTTCCCCGTCTACCGTTGCCCCCGAGCAGTACTTC.

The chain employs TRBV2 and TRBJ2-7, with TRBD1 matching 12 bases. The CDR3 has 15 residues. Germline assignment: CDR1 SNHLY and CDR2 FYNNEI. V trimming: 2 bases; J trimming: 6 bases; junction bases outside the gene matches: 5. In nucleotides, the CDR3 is TGTGCCAGCAGTGAATGGGGGACAGGGGGCGCCGAGCAGTACTTC. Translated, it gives CASSEWGTGGAEQYF.

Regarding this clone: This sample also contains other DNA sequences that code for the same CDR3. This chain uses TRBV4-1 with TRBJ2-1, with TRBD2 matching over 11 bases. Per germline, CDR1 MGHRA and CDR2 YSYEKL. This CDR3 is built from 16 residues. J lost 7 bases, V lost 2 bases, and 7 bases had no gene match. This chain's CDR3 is CASSQPTSGSGNEQFF. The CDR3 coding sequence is TGCGCCAGCAGCCAACCAACTAGCGGGAGTGGGAATGAGCAGTTCTTC.

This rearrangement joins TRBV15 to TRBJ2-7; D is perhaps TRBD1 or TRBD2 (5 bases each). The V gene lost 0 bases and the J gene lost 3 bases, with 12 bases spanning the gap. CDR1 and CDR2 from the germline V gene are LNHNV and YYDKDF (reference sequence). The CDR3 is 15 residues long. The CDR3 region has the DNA TGTGCCACCAGCAGAGACCGAGGGGTCAGCTACGAGCAGTACTTC. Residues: CATSRDRGVSYEQYF.

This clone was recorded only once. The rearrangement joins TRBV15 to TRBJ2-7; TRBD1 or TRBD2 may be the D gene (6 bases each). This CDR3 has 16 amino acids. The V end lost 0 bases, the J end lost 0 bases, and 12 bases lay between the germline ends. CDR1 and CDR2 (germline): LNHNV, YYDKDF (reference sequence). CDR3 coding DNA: TGTGCCACCAGCAGAGATTACGGGGGCAACTCCTACGAGCAGTACTTC. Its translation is CATSRDYGGNSYEQYF.

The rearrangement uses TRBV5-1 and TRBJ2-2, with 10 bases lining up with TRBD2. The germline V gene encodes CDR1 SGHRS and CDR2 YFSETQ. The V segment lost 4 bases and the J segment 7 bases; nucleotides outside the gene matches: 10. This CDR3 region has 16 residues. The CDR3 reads CASSRKAGGPSGELFF. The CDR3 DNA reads TGCGCCAGCAGCCGAAAAGCGGGAGGGCCTAGCGGGGAGCTGTTTTTT.